Listed here are 19 T cell receptor beta chains from one sample, sequenced in a study of post-analysis software for immune sequencing data. Study findings and constraints: TRBV segments more frequent in patients than in controls numbered roughly 5 and included TRBV5-6, TRBV5-1 and TRBV20-1.

The antigens these receptors bind are not known. Included in the TCR beta cDNA libraries were unique molecular identifiers. TCRdb independently ran MiXCR on the PCR reads; one entry per CDR3 protein. The repertoire includes 750,000 to 900,000 distinct CDR3 sequences, more than 45% of them detected once, and 4.9% sits in the top ten. The sequenced sample consisted of blood. The receptors shown here come from a girl aged 10 to 17 with multiple sclerosis.

The rearrangement links TRBV3-1 to TRBJ1-6; 10 bases fit TRBD1. Germline V gives CDR1 LGHDT, CDR2 YNNKEL (reference sequence). V lost 7 bases, J lost 9 bases, and 9 bases stayed unmatched. The CDR3 has 15 residues. The CDR3 loop is CASTLTGGASSPLHF. In DNA form, the CDR3 reads TGTGCCAGCACCCTGACAGGGGGCGCGTCTTCACCCCTCCACTTT.

Concerning this clonotype: This could be a read error, since a much larger clone is one nucleotide away. The chain employs TRBV10-3 and TRBJ2-7; weak D call: TRBD1 (6 bases). Germline V gene data show CDR1 as ENHRY and CDR2 as SYGVKD. The CDR3 runs to 12 residues. This CDR3 reads CTTEDSSYEQYF. The CDR3 DNA sequence: TGTACCACCGAGGACAGCTCCTACGAGCAGTACTTC.

This clonotype occurred a few times. This chain uses TRBV24-1 with TRBJ2-7, with D tentatively TRBD1 (5 bases). Germline V CDR1 and CDR2: KGHDR, SFDVKD. The CDR3 is 13 amino acids. The V gene lost 9 bases and the J gene lost 0 bases, with 11 bases spanning the gap. This CDR3 is CATADSSSYEQYF. CDR3 in DNA: TGTGCCACCGCCGACAGCAGCTCCTACGAGCAGTACTTC.

The CDR3 region has the DNA TGTGCCAGCAGTTTGGGTCAGTACCGTCGCCTAGGCGAGCAGTACTTC. Translating it yields CASSLGQYRRLGEQYF. The chain carries TRBV27 and TRBJ2-7; no firm D call. Trimming removed 3 bases at V and 6 bases at J, with 21 bases between. Germline CDR1 reads MNHEY; CDR2 reads SMNVEV (reference sequence). The CDR3 covers 16 residues.

This clonotype was seen just once. The rearrangement joins TRBV20-1 to TRBJ2-7, with 11 nucleotides matching TRBD2. The germline gives CDR1 DFQATT, CDR2 SNEGSKA (reference sequence). The V and J ends lost 5 bases and 5 bases, in that order; junction bases with no gene match: 2. CDR3 length equals 12 residues. CDR3 amino acids: CSASGLADEQYF. The DNA for the CDR3 is TGCAGTGCTTCGGGACTAGCGGACGAGCAGTACTTC.

The chain uses TRBV20-1 and TRBJ1-6; D is unresolved. This CDR3 region has 13 residues. Germline V gene sequence: CDR1 DFQATT, CDR2 SNEGSKA (reference sequence). The germline V and J ends were trimmed by 5 bases and 6 bases, with 11 bases remaining between them. This CDR3 is CSALRPINSPLHF. CDR3 in DNA: TGCAGTGCTCTCCGACCAATTAATTCACCCCTCCACTTT.

The chain links TRBV28 to TRBJ2-1; D remains ambiguous. The J call may not be correct, given that the DNA end is closer to TRBJ2-7. Germline-derived CDR1 and CDR2 are MDHEN and SYDVKM. The CDR3 contains 13 residues. CDR3 loop: CATNGRPNYEQYF. The CDR3 DNA sequence: TGTGCCACCAACGGGCGGCCAAACTACGAGCAGTACTTC.

The table lists this clonotype with a few counts. This rearrangement joins TRBV15 to TRBJ1-2; D gene uncertain. This CDR3 is 16 amino acids long. From germline, CDR1 is LNHNV and CDR2 YYDKDF (reference sequence). Trimming removed 1 base from V and 2 bases from J, with 14 bases in between. The CDR3 DNA reads TGTGCCACCAGCAGAGTTGAGAGTGCCATAAACTATGGCTACACCTTC. It codes for CATSRVESAINYGYTF. The complete variable domain, with remaining parts taken from reference TRBV15 and TRBJ1-2, reads DAMVIQNPRYQVTQFGKPVTLSCSQTLNHNVMYWYQQKSSQAPKLLFHYYDKDFNNEADTPDNFQSRRPNTSFCFLDIRSPGLGDTAMYLCATSRVESAINYGYTFGSGTRLTVV.

This clonotype was seen more than once but under ten times. The chain has TRBV18 and TRBJ1-5, with D hard to call. From germline, CDR1 is KGHSH and CDR2 LQKENI. The ends were cut back, 2 bases at V and 7 bases at J, with 15 bases in the middle. This CDR3 has 15 residues. This CDR3 reads CASSPGQPGGQPQHF. CDR3 coding DNA: TGTGCCAGCTCACCAGGGCAGCCCGGAGGGCAGCCCCAGCATTTT. The full variable domain, with the rest looked up from reference TRBV18 and TRBJ1-5, is NAGVMQNPRHLVRRRGQEARLRCSPMKGHSHVYWYRQLPEEGLKFMVYLQKENIIDESGMPKERFSAEFPKEGPSILRIQQVVRGDSAAYFCASSPGQPGGQPQHFGDGTRLSIL.

The CDR3: CASSLDSRTHSEQFF. The DNA of the CDR3 is TGCGCCAGCAGCTTAGACAGTAGGACCCACAGTGAGCAGTTCTTC. J is TRBJ2-1 and V is TRBV5-1; a possible D gene is TRBD1 (5 bases). The CDR3 runs 15 residues. Trimming pared 2 bases from V and 9 bases from J, leaving 18 bases between. Germline-derived CDR1 and CDR2 are SGHRS and YFSETQ.

In its sample, this clonotype was seen a few times. The rearrangement links TRBV29-1 to TRBJ2-1, with a weak D call TRBD2 (6 bases). Trimming removed 6 bases at V and 0 bases at J, with 12 bases between. The CDR3 consists of 14 residues. CDR1 and CDR2 (germline): SQVTM, ANQGSEA. CDR3 region: CSVLASDSYNEQFF. CDR3 in DNA: TGCAGCGTCCTAGCGTCAGACTCCTACAATGAGCAGTTCTTC.

The V gene is TRBV6-6, the J gene TRBJ2-5; TRBD1 matches at 9 bases. In germline, CDR1 is MNHNY, CDR2 SVGAGI (reference sequence). The trim removed 8 bases at V and 13 bases at J, leaving 5 bases unmatched. The CDR3 has 10 amino acids. The CDR3: CASRGQGTYF. DNA for the CDR3: TGTGCCAGCCGGGGACAGGGTACGTACTTC.

This clonotype was detected only a few times. The rearrangement uses TRBV27 and TRBJ2-7; D might be TRBD2 (6 bases). Germline V gene data show CDR1 as MNHEY and CDR2 as SMNVEV (reference sequence). V was shortened by 3 bases and J by 2 bases, with 17 bases between the two germline ends. There are 16 residues in the CDR3. The CDR3 nucleotides read TGTGCCAGCAGTTTCCGACCACGTAGCGGAGCCTACGAGCAGTACTTC. This codes for CASSFRPRSGAYEQYF.

This clonotype showed up just a few times. V gene TRBV10-3 combines with J gene TRBJ1-1, with no clear D. The CDR3 sequence is 15 residues long. V dropped 4 bases and J dropped 1 base, with 13 bases sitting between them. In germline, CDR1 is ENHRY, CDR2 SYGVKD. CDR3 amino acids: CAISGTRVTNTEAFF. The DNA of the CDR3 is TGTGCCATCAGTGGAACCCGGGTGACGAACACTGAAGCTTTCTTT.

This clonotype was seen only a few times. The genes are TRBV5-1 and TRBJ2-1, with 7 bases lining up with TRBD2. Germline CDR1 and CDR2: SGHRS and YFSETQ. The CDR3 covers 14 residues. V dropped 5 bases and J dropped 1; count of bases not matched to a gene: 3. CDR3 sequence reads: CASSIGGSYNEQFF. CDR3 DNA: TGCGCCAGCAGTATCGGGGGGTCCTACAATGAGCAGTTCTTC.

This chain connects TRBV15 to TRBJ2-3; 7 nucleotides line up with TRBD1. The CDR3 loop spans 16 amino acids. Looked up from germline, CDR1 is LNHNV and CDR2 is YYDKDF (reference sequence). The trim removed 1 base at V and 4 bases at J, leaving 8 bases unmatched. For the CDR3, the DNA is TGTGCCACCAGCAGAGTAGGGGGCTCGCATTCAGATACGCAGTATTTT. Translated, it gives CATSRVGGSHSDTQYF.

In this sample, this clonotype turned up many times. The chain combines TRBV20-1 with TRBJ2-7; possibly TRBD2 for D (7 bases). This CDR3 contains 15 residues. Trimming took 3 bases from V and 2 from J, leaving 17 bases between them. Germline V gene sequence: CDR1 DFQATT, CDR2 SNEGSKA (reference sequence). CDR3 DNA sequence: TGCAGTGCTAGCGGGGGGCGGGAGCTACCCTACGAGCAGTACTTC. It encodes CSASGGRELPYEQYF.

This rearrangement joins TRBV7-9 to TRBJ2-3, with no clear D. This CDR3 has 16 residues. CDR1 is SEHNR, CDR2 FQNEAQ, per germline (reference sequence). The V end lost 6 bases, the J end lost 0 bases, and 16 bases lay between the germline ends. The DNA of the CDR3 is TGTGCCAGCAGGGGTTACATGGAAGCTAGCACAGATACGCAGTATTTT. Residues: CASRGYMEASTDTQYF.

The chain is built from TRBV29-1 and TRBJ1-5, with D unresolved. CDR3 length: 12 amino acids. CDR1 SQVTM and CDR2 ANQGSEA come from the germline V gene. The V gene lost 4 bases and the J gene lost 1 base, with 5 bases spanning the gap. Here the CDR3 DNA reads TGCAGCGTTGCAGGAAGCAATCAGCCCCAGCATTTT. It encodes CSVAGSNQPQHF. The full variable domain, with the rest looked up from reference TRBV29-1 and TRBJ1-5, is SAVISQKPSRDICQRGTSLTIQCQVDSQVTMMFWYRQQPGQSLTLIATANQGSEATYESGFVIDKFPISRPNLTFSTLTVSNMSPEDSSIYLCSVAGSNQPQHFGDGTRLSIL.